This T cell receptor beta chain was retrieved from a study of read filtering for tumor transcriptome and immune sequencing. This clonotype occurred a few times. Trimming cost V 5 bases and J 0 bases, with 11 bases left between them. Germline V gene data show CDR1 as MNHEY and CDR2 as SMNVEV (reference sequence). The CDR3 contains 15 residues. From 400 to 450 ng of RNA, a library with molecular barcoded alpha/delta and beta/gamma adaptors was made. TCRdb re-called the reads with MiXCR, one entry per CDR3 protein. This table has about 63,000 distinct CDR3 sequences, approximately 14% appearing once. The gene calls are TRBV27 and TRBJ2-4, with D perhaps matching TRBD1 (6 bases). The sequence was collected from a donor aged 40 or older with multiple myeloma. Sequencing input: a population of CD138-negative cells sorted from bone marrow. CDR3 sequence (DNA): TGTGCCAGCAGTCCTAACAGGGAAGCCAAAAACATTCAGTACTTC. Its protein is CASSPNREAKNIQYF.